Listed here are 7 T cell receptor beta chains from one sample, sequenced in a study of beta chain features in type 1 diabetes. Study-level points and caveats: Type 1 diabetes patients showed a moderate but significant shortening of TCRB CDR3s in all four CD4+ subsets.

Every isolated RNA sample was fully reverse transcribed, so sequencing captured expressed TCRB transcripts. Assay: immunoSEQ multiplex PCR; the TCRdb copy retains only in-frame clones and omits some. Among hundreds of thousands of clones listed, 15% were seen once. Antigen specificity for these receptors is unknown. The material sequenced was naive CD4+ T cells from blood. The receptor source for this set is a man between 18 and 35 years old with type 1 diabetes.

This clone turned up a few times. CDR3 nucleotide sequence: TGTGCCAGTAGTATATCCGGGACTTACAATGAGCAGTTCTTC. It yields the protein CASSISGTYNEQFF. The gene calls are TRBV19 and TRBJ2-1; D may be TRBD2 (6 bases). The V gene lost 2 bases and the J gene lost 4 bases, with 9 bases spanning the gap. The CDR3 is 14 amino acids. Looked up from germline, CDR1 is LNHDA and CDR2 is SQIVND (reference sequence).

The chain couples TRBV18 to TRBJ2-5; 12 positions agree with TRBD2. CDR3 length: 17 residues. Germline assignment: CDR1 KGHSH and CDR2 LQKENI. V trimming: 2 bases; J trimming: 4 bases; junction bases outside the gene matches: 8. The CDR3 here is CASSPGLAGSVGETQYF. The CDR3 DNA is TGTGCCAGCTCACCAGGACTAGCGGGATCGGTGGGAGAGACCCAGTACTTC.

The chain recombines TRBV7-9 with TRBJ2-3; D is perhaps TRBD2 (6 bases). This CDR3 comprises 15 residues. CDR1 and CDR2 from the germline V gene are SEHNR and FQNEAQ (reference sequence). Trimming removed 1 base at V and 3 bases at J, with 11 bases between. The CDR3 reads CASSLGHGGTDTQYF. DNA of the CDR3: TGTGCCAGCAGCTTAGGCCACGGGGGAACAGATACGCAGTATTTT.

The chain has TRBV18 and TRBJ2-1; D is possibly TRBD2 (6 bases). Germline V gene sequence: CDR1 KGHSH, CDR2 LQKENI. The CDR3 is 18 amino acids. The V and J ends lost 1 base and 0 bases respectively, with 16 bases between them. Here the CDR3 reads CASSPRRSGGSSYNEQFF. CDR3 coding DNA: TGTGCCAGCTCACCACGACGGAGCGGAGGGAGCTCCTACAATGAGCAGTTCTTC.

This clone was picked up a small number of times. V and J are TRBV7-9 and TRBJ2-3, with D unclear. V was cut by 5 bases and J by 14 bases, with 14 bases left in between. The germline CDR1 and CDR2 sequences are SEHNR and FQNEAQ (reference sequence). This CDR3 is 11 amino acids long. The CDR3 protein is CASSMTIGSYF. The CDR3 DNA sequence: TGTGCCAGCAGCATGACAATAGGCTCGTATTTT. The whole variable domain, remainder taken from reference TRBV7-9 and TRBJ2-3, is DTGVSQNPRHKITKRGQNVTFRCDPISEHNRLYWYRQTLGQGPEFLTYFQNEAQLEKSRLLSDRFSAERPKGSFSTLEIQRTEQGDSAMYLCASSMTIGSYFGPGTRLTVL.

The rearrangement uses TRBV7-2 and TRBJ2-7; 7 bases map to TRBD2. The CDR3 covers 15 residues. Germline V gene lookup returns CDR1 SGHTA and CDR2 FQGNSA. V shed 6 bases and J 4 bases; nucleotides not matched to a gene: 12. The CDR3 loop is CASSLQAGRPYEQYF. The CDR3 DNA reads as TGTGCCAGCAGTCTTCAAGCGGGGAGACCTTACGAGCAGTACTTC.

This clone has just a few counts. The chain uses TRBV27 and TRBJ2-1, with 9 bases identical to TRBD2. J gave up 10 bases and V 6 bases, and 4 bases lay outside the gene matches. CDR1 and CDR2 from the germline V gene are MNHEY and SMNVEV (reference sequence). There are 12 residues in the CDR3. CDR3 sequence: CASRLAGREQFF. The CDR3 DNA reads as TGTGCCAGCAGACTAGCGGGCCGCGAGCAGTTCTTC.